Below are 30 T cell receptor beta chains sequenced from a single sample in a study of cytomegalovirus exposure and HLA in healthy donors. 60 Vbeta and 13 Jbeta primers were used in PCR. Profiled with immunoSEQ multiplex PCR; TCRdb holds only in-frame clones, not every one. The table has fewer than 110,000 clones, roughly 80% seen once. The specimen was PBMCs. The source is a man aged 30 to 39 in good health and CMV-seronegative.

This chain's CDR3 is CASSPGSNEQFF. The CDR3 DNA reads as TGTGCCAGCAGCCCAGGGTCAAATGAGCAGTTCTTC. This rearrangement joins TRBV5-6 to TRBJ2-1; perhaps TRBD1 as D (5 bases). Germline V lookup: CDR1 SGHDT, CDR2 YYEEEE. The CDR3 is made up of 12 amino acids. V lost 4 bases and J 7 bases, leaving 9 bases between the germline ends.

The CDR3 DNA follows: TGTGCCAGCAGCTTATCAGGGGAGCTGTTTTTT. Translation: CASSLSGELFF. The gene calls are TRBV7-3 and TRBJ2-2; D not certain. Germline V gene lookup returns CDR1 SGHTA and CDR2 FQGTGA. CDR3 size: 11 residues. The ends were cut back, 2 bases at V and 8 bases at J, with 3 bases in the middle.

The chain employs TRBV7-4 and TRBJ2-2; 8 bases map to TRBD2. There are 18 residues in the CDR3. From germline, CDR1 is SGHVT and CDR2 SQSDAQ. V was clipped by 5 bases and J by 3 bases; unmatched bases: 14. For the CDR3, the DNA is TGTGCCAGCAGCCCGAGCAGCTTAATGCGGGGGGACACCGGGGAGCTGTTTTTT. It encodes CASSPSSLMRGDTGELFF. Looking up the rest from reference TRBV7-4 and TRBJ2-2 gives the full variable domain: GAGVSQSPRYKVAKRGRDVALRCDSISGHVTLYWYRQTLGQGSEVLTYSQSDAQRDKSGRPSGRFSAERPERSVSTLKIQRTEQGDSAVYLCASSPSSLMRGDTGELFFGEGSRLTVL.

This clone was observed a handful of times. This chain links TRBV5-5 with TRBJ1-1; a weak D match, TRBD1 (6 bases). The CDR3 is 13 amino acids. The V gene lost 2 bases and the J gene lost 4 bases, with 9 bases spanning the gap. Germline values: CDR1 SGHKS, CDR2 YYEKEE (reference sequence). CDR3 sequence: CASSLGGGTEAFF. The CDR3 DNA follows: TGTGCCAGCAGCTTAGGGGGTGGCACTGAAGCTTTCTTT.

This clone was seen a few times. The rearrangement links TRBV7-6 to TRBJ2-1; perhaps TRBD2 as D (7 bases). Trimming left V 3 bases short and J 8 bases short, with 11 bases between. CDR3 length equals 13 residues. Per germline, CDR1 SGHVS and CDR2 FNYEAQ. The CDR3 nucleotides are TGTGCCAGCAGCTTGGGGGGGGCGGATGAGCAGTTCTTC. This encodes CASSLGGADEQFF.

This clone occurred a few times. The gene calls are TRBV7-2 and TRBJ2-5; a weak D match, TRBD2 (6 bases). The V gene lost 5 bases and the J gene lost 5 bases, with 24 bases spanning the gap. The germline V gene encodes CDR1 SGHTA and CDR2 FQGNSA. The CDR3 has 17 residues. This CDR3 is CASSHNPPHGSGETQYF. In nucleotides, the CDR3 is TGTGCCAGCAGCCACAATCCACCCCACGGGAGCGGGGAGACCCAGTACTTC.

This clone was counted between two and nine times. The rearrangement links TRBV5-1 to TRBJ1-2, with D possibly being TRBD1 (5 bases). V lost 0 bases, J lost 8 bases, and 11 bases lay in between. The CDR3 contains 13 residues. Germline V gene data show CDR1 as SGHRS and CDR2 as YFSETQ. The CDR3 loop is CASSLERGEGYTF. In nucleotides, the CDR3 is TGCGCCAGCAGCTTGGAACGGGGGGAAGGCTACACCTTC.

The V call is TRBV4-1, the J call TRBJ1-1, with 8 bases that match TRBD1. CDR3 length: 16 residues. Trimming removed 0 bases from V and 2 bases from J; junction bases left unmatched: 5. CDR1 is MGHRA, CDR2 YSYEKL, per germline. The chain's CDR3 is CASSQDRDRINTEAFF. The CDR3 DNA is TGCGCCAGCAGCCAAGATCGGGACAGGATTAACACTGAAGCTTTCTTT.

CDR3 sequence (DNA): TGTGCCAGCAGTTTATGGGGACTAGCGGGGGCTGGAGATAGCACAGATACGCAGTATTTT. Translated, it gives CASSLWGLAGAGDSTDTQYF. The chain links TRBV27 to TRBJ2-3; 14 bases are a match to TRBD2. This CDR3 spans 20 amino acids. Germline V gene sequence: CDR1 MNHEY, CDR2 SMNVEV (reference sequence). Germline trimming cut 1 base from V and 0 bases from J; bases unmatched to any gene: 9.

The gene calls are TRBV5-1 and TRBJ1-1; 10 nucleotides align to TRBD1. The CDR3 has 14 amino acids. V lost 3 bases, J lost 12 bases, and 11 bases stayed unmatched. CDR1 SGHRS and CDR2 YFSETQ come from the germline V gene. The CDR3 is CASSSGQGLSQSFF. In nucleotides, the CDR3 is TGCGCCAGCAGCTCGGGACAGGGGCTCTCGCAATCTTTCTTT.

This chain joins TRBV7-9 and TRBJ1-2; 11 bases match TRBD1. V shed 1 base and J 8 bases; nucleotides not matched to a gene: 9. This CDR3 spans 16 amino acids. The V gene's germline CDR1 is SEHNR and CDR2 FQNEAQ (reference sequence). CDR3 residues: CASSLVGDRGKKGYTF. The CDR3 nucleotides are TGTGCCAGCAGCTTAGTAGGGGACAGGGGGAAAAAAGGCTACACCTTC. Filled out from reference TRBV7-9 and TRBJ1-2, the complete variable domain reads DTGVSQNPRHKITKRGQNVTFRCDPISEHNRLYWYRQTLGQGPEFLTYFQNEAQLEKSRLLSDRFSAERPKGSFSTLEIQRTEQGDSAMYLCASSLVGDRGKKGYTFGSGTRLTVV.

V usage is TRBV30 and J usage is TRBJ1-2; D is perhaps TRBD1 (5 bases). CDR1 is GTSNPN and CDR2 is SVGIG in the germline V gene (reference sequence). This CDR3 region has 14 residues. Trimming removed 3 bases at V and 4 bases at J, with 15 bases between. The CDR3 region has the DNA TGTGCCTGGAGCCGGGACTACGTTCTCTATGGCTACACCTTC. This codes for CAWSRDYVLYGYTF.

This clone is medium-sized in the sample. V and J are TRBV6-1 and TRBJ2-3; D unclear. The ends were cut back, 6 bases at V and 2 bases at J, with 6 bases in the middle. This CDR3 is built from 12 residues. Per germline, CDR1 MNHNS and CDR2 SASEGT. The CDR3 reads CASSPNTDTQYF. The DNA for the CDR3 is TGTGCCAGCAGCCCTAACACAGATACGCAGTATTTT.

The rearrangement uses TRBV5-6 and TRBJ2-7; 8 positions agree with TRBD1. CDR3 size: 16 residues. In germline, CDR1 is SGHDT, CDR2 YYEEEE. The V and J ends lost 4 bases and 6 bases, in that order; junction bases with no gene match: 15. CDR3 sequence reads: CASSDYVGTGLSEQYF. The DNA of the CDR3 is TGTGCCAGCAGCGATTATGTCGGGACAGGCTTGAGCGAGCAGTACTTC.

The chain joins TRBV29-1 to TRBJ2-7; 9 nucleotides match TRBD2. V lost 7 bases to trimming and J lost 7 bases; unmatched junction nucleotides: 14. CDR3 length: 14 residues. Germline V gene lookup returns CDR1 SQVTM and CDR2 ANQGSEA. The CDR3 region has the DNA TGCAGCGCTGTACCTAATAGCGGGAGTCGGGAGCAGTACTTC. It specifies CSAVPNSGSREQYF.

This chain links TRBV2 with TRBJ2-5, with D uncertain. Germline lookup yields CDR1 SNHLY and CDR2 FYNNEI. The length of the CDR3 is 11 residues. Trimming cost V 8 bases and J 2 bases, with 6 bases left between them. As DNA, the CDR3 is TGTGCCAGCGGGCCTCAAGAGACCCAGTACTTC. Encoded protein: CASGPQETQYF.

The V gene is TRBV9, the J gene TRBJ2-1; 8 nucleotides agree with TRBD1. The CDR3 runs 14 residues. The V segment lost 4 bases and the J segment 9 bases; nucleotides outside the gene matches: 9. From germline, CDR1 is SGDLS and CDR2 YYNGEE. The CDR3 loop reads CASSIGQGYVEQFF. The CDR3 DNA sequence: TGTGCCAGCAGCATCGGACAGGGTTACGTTGAGCAGTTCTTC.

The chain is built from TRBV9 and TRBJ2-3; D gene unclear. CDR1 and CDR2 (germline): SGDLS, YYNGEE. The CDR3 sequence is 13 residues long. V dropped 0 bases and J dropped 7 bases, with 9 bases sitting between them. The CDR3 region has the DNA TGTGCCAGCAGCGTAGGTGCTGGCTATACGCAGTATTTT. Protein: CASSVGAGYTQYF.

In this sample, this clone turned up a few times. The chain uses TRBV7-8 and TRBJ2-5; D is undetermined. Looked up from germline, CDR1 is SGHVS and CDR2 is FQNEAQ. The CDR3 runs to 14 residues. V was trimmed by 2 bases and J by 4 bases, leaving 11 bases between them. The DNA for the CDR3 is TGTGCCAGCAGCTTAAGTTACAGTTCAGAGACCCAGTACTTC. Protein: CASSLSYSSETQYF. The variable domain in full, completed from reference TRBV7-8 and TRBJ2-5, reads GAGVSQSPRYKVAKRGQDVALRCDPISGHVSLFWYQQALGQGPEFLTYFQNEAQLDKSGLPSDRFFAERPEGSVSTLKIQRTQQEDSAVYLCASSLSYSSETQYFGPGTRLLVL.

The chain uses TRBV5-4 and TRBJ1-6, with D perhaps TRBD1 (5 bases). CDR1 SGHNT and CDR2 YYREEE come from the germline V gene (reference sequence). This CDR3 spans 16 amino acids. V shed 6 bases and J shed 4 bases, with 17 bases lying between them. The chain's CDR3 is CASTPGGGGYNSPLHF. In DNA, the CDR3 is TGTGCCAGCACCCCGGGCGGGGGGGGATATAATTCACCCCTCCACTTT. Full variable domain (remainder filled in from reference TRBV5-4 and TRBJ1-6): ETGVTQSPTHLIKTRGQQVTLRCSSQSGHNTVSWYQQALGQGPQFIFQYYREEENGRGNFPPRFSGLQFPNYSSELNVNALELDDSALYLCASTPGGGGYNSPLHFGNGTRLTVT.

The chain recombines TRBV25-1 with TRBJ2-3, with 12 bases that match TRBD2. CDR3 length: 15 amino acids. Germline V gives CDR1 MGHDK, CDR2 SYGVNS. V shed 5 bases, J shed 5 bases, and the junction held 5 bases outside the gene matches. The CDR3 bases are TGTGCCAGCAGTACTAGCGGGGGGCGGGGAGATACGCAGTATTTT. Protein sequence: CASSTSGGRGDTQYF. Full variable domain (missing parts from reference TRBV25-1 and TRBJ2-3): EADIYQTPRYLVIGTGKKITLECSQTMGHDKMYWYQQDPGMELHLIHYSYGVNSTEKGDLSSESTVSRIRTEHFPLTLESARPSHTSQYLCASSTSGGRGDTQYFGPGTRLTVL.

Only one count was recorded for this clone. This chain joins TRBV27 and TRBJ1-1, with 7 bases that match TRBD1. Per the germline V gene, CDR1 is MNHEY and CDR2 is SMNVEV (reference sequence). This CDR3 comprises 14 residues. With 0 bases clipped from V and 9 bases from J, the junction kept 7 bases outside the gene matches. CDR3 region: CASSLSQTGPQAFF. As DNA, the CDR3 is TGTGCCAGCAGTTTATCGCAGACAGGGCCTCAAGCTTTCTTT.

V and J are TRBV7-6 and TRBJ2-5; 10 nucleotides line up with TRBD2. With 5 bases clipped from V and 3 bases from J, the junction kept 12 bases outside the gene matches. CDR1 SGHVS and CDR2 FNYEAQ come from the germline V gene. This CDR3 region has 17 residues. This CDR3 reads CASSRLAGLSGEETQYF. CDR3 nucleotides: TGTGCCAGCAGCAGACTAGCGGGCCTATCCGGCGAAGAGACCCAGTACTTC.

The DNA of the CDR3 is TGTGCCAGCTCACCAAAACAGGGCCATGAAAAACTGTTTTTT. Encoded protein: CASSPKQGHEKLFF. This chain links TRBV18 with TRBJ1-4, with a weak D call TRBD1 (6 bases). Trimming took 2 bases from V and 6 from J, leaving 10 bases between them. The CDR3 has 14 residues. Germline-derived CDR1 and CDR2 are KGHSH and LQKENI.

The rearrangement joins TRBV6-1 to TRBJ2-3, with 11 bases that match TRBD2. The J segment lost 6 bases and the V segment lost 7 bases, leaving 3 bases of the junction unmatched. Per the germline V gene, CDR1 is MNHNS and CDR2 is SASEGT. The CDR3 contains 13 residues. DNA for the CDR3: TGTGCCAGCAATCCTAGCGGGAGGGATACGCAGTATTTT. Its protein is CASNPSGRDTQYF.

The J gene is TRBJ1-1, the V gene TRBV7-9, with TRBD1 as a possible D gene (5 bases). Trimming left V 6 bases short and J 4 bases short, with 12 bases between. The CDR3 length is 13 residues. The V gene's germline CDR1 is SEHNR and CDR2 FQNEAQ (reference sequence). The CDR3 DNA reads TGTGCCAGCAGGTTCGCCGGGGGCACTGAAGCTTTCTTT. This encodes CASRFAGGTEAFF.

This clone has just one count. CDR3 in DNA: TGCGCCAGCAGCCCCCGGGGCCGGGAGGAAAAACTGTTTTTT. Its translation: CASSPRGREEKLFF. The chain combines TRBV5-1 with TRBJ1-4, with a possible D match to TRBD1 (5 bases). Trimming shortened V by 4 bases and J by 8 bases, and 15 bases separated the two germline ends. The CDR3 has 14 residues. In germline, CDR1 is SGHRS, CDR2 YFSETQ.

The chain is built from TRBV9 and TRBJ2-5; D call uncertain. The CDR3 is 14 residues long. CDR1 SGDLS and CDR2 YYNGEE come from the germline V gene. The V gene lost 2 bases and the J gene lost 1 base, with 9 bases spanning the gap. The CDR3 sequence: CASSVGGAQETQYF. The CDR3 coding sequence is TGTGCCAGCAGCGTCGGCGGCGCCCAAGAGACCCAGTACTTC.

Written as DNA, the CDR3 is TGTGCCAGCAGTTACTCGCGGGGTCAGCCCCAGCATTTT. Encoded protein: CASSYSRGQPQHF. V usage is TRBV6-5 and J usage is TRBJ1-5; D gene unclear. The length of the CDR3 is 13 residues. The V and J ends lost 0 bases and 6 bases respectively, with 6 bases between them. Germline V gives CDR1 MNHEY, CDR2 SVGAGI.

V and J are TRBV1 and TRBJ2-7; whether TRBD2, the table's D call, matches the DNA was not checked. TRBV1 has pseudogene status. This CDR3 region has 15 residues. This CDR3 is CTSSQETSRRLEQYF. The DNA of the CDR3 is TGCACCAGCAGCCAAGAAACTAGCCGACGTCTCGAGCAGTACTTC.